The T cell receptor beta chain described here comes from a study of response to subunit inactivated influenza vaccine. Broader study findings: Few new T cells, the authors suggested, are recruited by each seasonal influenza vaccination.

TCRdb fed the RT-PCR reads into MiXCR, producing one record per CDR3 protein. The data show hundreds of thousands of distinct CDR3 sequences, less than 10% seen once. Remarks on this clonotype: The antigen is unknown. Compared with germline, one end of the junction differs, possibly owing to a read error.

The material was PBMCs from blood, obtained less than 30 months after vaccination. The receptor was derived from a man in his fifties or sixties who received an inactivated influenza vaccine.

The CDR3 sequence is CCVGGGAFGDNEQFF. The CDR3 DNA sequence: TGCTGCGTTGGCGGGGGGGCCTTTGGGGACAATGAGCAGTTCTTC. This sequence joins TRBV6-2 or TRBV6-3 and TRBJ2-1, with 9 positions matching TRBD2. Germline assignment: CDR1 MNHEY and CDR2 SVGEGT. The CDR3 contains 15 residues.